The clone carrying this TCR beta chain occurred a few times. This entry is derived from a study of patients and donors after allogeneic stem cell transplantation. In TCRdb, the RT-PCR reads were re-called with MiXCR into one record per CDR3 protein. The repertoire includes some 200,000 distinct CDR3 sequences, more than 35% of them detected once, and about 33% sits in the top ten. Between the trimmed V and J ends, which lost 1 base and 0 bases, there was a span of 16 bases. CDR1 is MNHEY, CDR2 SMNVEV, per germline (reference sequence). The CDR3 extends over 19 amino acids. Sequenced input: blood, either unsorted or a sorted T cell fraction (not recorded which). This rearrangement joins TRBV27 to TRBJ2-6, with D perhaps assigned TRBD1 or TRBD2 (5 bases each). This TCR was recovered from a human donor who was either an allogeneic HSCT recipient or a stem cell or donor lymphocyte infusion donor (not recorded which). It is not recorded whose cells these are; they may come from a transplant donor. The CDR3 loop is CASSLYFSWGPSGANVLTF. CDR3 bases: TGTGCCAGCAGTTTATATTTTTCGTGGGGACCCTCTGGGGCCAACGTCCTGACTTTC.